The clone carrying this T cell receptor beta chain was observed a few times. Its specificity is unknown. This CDR3 is built from 17 residues. After removal of 5 bases from V and 3 bases from J, the junction contained 6 bases not matched to a gene. Germline CDR1 reads LGHNA; CDR2 reads YNFKEQ. The data were obtained in a study of T-cell memory formation after mild COVID-19. Study-level points and caveats: Clones shrinking from day 15 to 85 showed even CD4/CD8 mixes; later expanders tilted CD4+.

TCRdb fed the 5' RACE reads into MiXCR, producing one record per CDR3 protein. The data contain under 250,000 distinct CDR3 sequences, around 30% of them seen just once; the ten biggest clones take up around 10%. Sample: PBMCs or a T cell subset sorted from them (not recorded which). The chain links TRBV4-2 to TRBJ2-6; 11 bases map to TRBD1. This sequence originates from an adult woman who had mild COVID-19 (a few samples of this study predate the infection). Cell type and time point are not known. The CDR3: CASSYGQGASGANVLTF. The CDR3 region has the DNA TGTGCCAGCAGCTACGGACAGGGGGCTAGTGGGGCCAACGTCCTGACTTTC.